The clone carrying this TCR beta chain was found a few times. Its antigen remains unidentified. These data are taken from a study of beta chain features in type 1 diabetes. General study findings and limits: In every one of the four CD4+ subsets, TCRB CDR3s were moderately but significantly shorter in Type 1 diabetes patients.

V lost 3 bases, J lost 0 bases, and 11 bases lay in between. The CDR3 length is 15 residues. The germline V gene encodes CDR1 SGHDT and CDR2 YYEEEE. The investigators reverse transcribed all of the isolated RNA, so they sequenced expressed TCRB transcripts. Libraries were prepared by immunoSEQ multiplex PCR; TCRdb keeps only in-frame clonotypes and omits some of them. Among about 650,000 clones, 9.5% to 15% were seen once, and the ten largest hold around 0.12%. The rearrangement links TRBV5-6 to TRBJ2-3; the D gene could be TRBD1 or TRBD2 (5 bases each). Sequenced: naive CD4+ T cells from blood. The origin of this receptor is a man aged 25 to 40 with type 1 diabetes. CDR3 bases: TGTGCCAGCAGCTCAGGCTGGGGGAGCACAGATACGCAGTATTTT. Protein product: CASSSGWGSTDTQYF.